This paragraph covers one TCR beta chain sequence. Its antigen is undetermined. This specimen comes from a study of T cells after yellow fever vaccination. Overall study findings and caveats: In FACS-sorted repertoires, abundant clonotypes from the bulk population could appear as contaminants. After the booster, around 95% of CD4 and just over 85% of CD8 primary-response clones were re-detected.

The CDR3 consists of 15 residues. Germline values: CDR1 LGHNA, CDR2 YSLEER. Trimming removed 4 bases from V and 7 bases from J; junction bases left unmatched: 10. In TCRdb, the 5' RACE reads were re-called with MiXCR into one record per CDR3 protein. The data contain 450,000 to 600,000 distinct CDR3 sequences, about a sixth of them singletons. The clonotype was recovered from a man aged 18 to 29 who received the YFV17D yellow fever vaccine. Sequencing was performed on PBMCs, taken about 5 days after the first yellow fever vaccination. The rearrangement uses TRBV4-3 and TRBJ2-3, with 8 bases that match TRBD2. CDR3 region: CASSPTGGAANTQYF. CDR3 sequence (DNA): TGCGCCAGCAGCCCCACCGGGGGGGCAGCAAATACGCAGTATTTT.